The next 14 T cell receptor beta chains were all read from a single sample in a study of regulatory T cells in long-lasting Graves disease. The time point was: newly diagnosed GD, antithyroid drugs for less than 3 months. PBMC RNA was the source of the TCR library. Arm-PCR of CDR3 regions and iRepertoire HTBI primers were used to build TCR beta libraries. TCRdb processed the multiplex PCR reads anew with MiXCR; each CDR3 protein has one entry. The sample carries about 330,000 distinct CDR3 sequences, roughly 17% recorded once. These sequences were also reported in another study, on T cells in Graves' hyperthyroidism and ophthalmopathy.

The sample consisted of peripheral blood mononuclear cells (PBMCs), taken at new diagnosis, from a patient treated with antithyroid drugs. The receptors come from a woman aged 18-29 years with Graves disease.

This chain connects TRBV20-1 to TRBJ1-4; no definite D call. The CDR3 covers 12 residues. Germline V gene data show CDR1 as DFQATT and CDR2 as SNEGSKA (reference sequence). V lost 3 bases and J lost 5, with 7 bases in between. CDR3 coding DNA: TGCAGTGCTAGCCCTTGGAATGAAAAACTGTTTTTT. It encodes CSASPWNEKLFF.

The chain combines TRBV2 with TRBJ2-7; 9 bases are shared with TRBD1. Germline-derived CDR1 and CDR2 are SNHLY and FYNNEI. V was clipped by 5 bases and J by 6 bases; unmatched bases: 11. This CDR3 comprises 15 residues. The CDR3 protein is CASSLSGTGFFEQYF. In nucleotides, the CDR3 is TGTGCCAGCAGTTTGTCCGGGACAGGGTTTTTCGAGCAGTACTTC.

The chain carries TRBV5-8 and TRBJ1-1, with 10 nucleotides matching TRBD1. This CDR3 is 16 amino acids long. Germline V gives CDR1 SGHTS, CDR2 YDEGEE. Unmatched junction bases numbered 8, after V lost 4 bases and J lost 2 bases. CDR3 in amino acids: CASSPLTGGVNTEAFF. CDR3 DNA sequence: TGTGCCAGCAGCCCGTTGACAGGGGGCGTCAACACTGAAGCTTTCTTT.

In its sample, this clonotype was seen a few times. The rearrangement joins TRBV19 to TRBJ2-1, with D possibly TRBD1 on 6 matching bases. The CDR3 runs to 15 residues. Trimming took off 8 bases at V and 1 base at J, with 15 bases between the two ends. Germline assignment: CDR1 LNHDA and CDR2 SQIVND (reference sequence). The CDR3 nucleotides read TGTGCCAGTGGCACTTCGACAGGTTCCTACAATGAGCAGTTCTTC. The encoded protein is CASGTSTGSYNEQFF.

A few counts support this clonotype. CDR3 sequence: CASSLPGSTYGYTF. The DNA for the CDR3 is TGTGCCAGCAGCCTCCCCGGGTCGACATATGGCTACACCTTC. The chain combines TRBV5-4 with TRBJ1-2; D not resolved. Per germline, CDR1 SGHNT and CDR2 YYREEE (reference sequence). The CDR3 extends over 14 amino acids. Trimming took off 4 bases at V and 5 bases at J, with 15 bases between the two ends.

This chain uses TRBV12-3 or TRBV12-4 with TRBJ1-6; D not certain. V was pared by 7 bases and J by 1 base, with 14 bases between. This CDR3 comprises 16 residues. The CDR3 DNA follows: TGTGCCAGCACCACCCTCGGGCGGTCCTATAATTCACCCCTCCACTTT. Its protein product is CASTTLGRSYNSPLHF.

Ten or more counts support this clonotype. The chain recombines TRBV7-8 with TRBJ2-7, with D perhaps given as TRBD1 or TRBD2 (6 bases each). Trimming shortened V by 4 bases and J by 2 bases, and 21 bases separated the two germline ends. The CDR3 sequence is 17 residues long. Germline values: CDR1 SGHVS, CDR2 FQNEAQ. The CDR3 DNA sequence: TGTGCCAGCAGCTGGCCCCGGGTGGGGGGCCTAACCTACGAGCAGTACTTC. Its protein product is CASSWPRVGGLTYEQYF.

A note on this clonotype: This likely came from a read error, as a far larger clone is one base away. J is TRBJ2-1 and V is TRBV11-2; D is undetermined. Germline CDR1 is SGHAT and CDR2 is FQNNGV. Trimming cost V 3 bases and J 10 bases, with 16 bases left between them. The CDR3 is made up of 14 amino acids. CDR3 in DNA: TGTGCCAGCAGCTTTTTTGAGGATTCCTACGAGCAGTTCTTC. It codes for CASSFFEDSYEQFF.

This clonotype was observed at least ten times. V is TRBV2 and J is TRBJ2-2; D gene unclear. The V end lost 7 bases, the J end lost 2 bases, and 11 bases lay between the germline ends. The germline V gene encodes CDR1 SNHLY and CDR2 FYNNEI. The CDR3 loop spans 14 amino acids. The CDR3 DNA reads as TGTGCCAGCACACGGCAGGCCAACACCGGGGAGCTGTTTTTT. Amino acids: CASTRQANTGELFF.

This clonotype appeared a few times. The chain uses TRBV10-3 and TRBJ1-6, with 8 bases aligning to TRBD1. Germline-derived CDR1 and CDR2 are ENHRY and SYGVKD. V was pared by 4 bases and J by 7 bases, with 6 bases of the junction left unmatched. The CDR3 length is 15 residues. The CDR3 loop reads CAISASGQGNSPLHF. Written as DNA, the CDR3 is TGTGCCATCAGTGCCTCCGGACAGGGAAATTCACCCCTCCACTTT.

Concerning this clonotype itself: With only one base between it and a far larger clone, this is likely a read error. V gene TRBV28 combines with J gene TRBJ1-5; perhaps TRBD1 as D (6 bases). The CDR3 extends over 15 amino acids. Trimming took 6 bases from V and 13 from J, leaving 25 bases between them. The germline V gene encodes CDR1 MDHEN and CDR2 SYDVKM. The CDR3 nucleotides are TGTGCCAGCAGCCTCCTTGGCAGGGGCACAGATACGCAGCATTTT. Protein product: CASSLLGRGTDTQHF.

This clonotype occurred many times. V gene TRBV20-1 combines with J gene TRBJ1-4, with a tentative D call TRBD1 (5 bases). The CDR3 length is 14 residues. Germline CDR1 DFQATT, CDR2 SNEGSKA (reference sequence). The V end lost 0 bases, the J end lost 7 bases, and 12 bases lay between the germline ends. As DNA, the CDR3 is TGCAGTGCTAGAGATCGACGGCAGGGTGAAAAACTGTTTTTT. Residues: CSARDRRQGEKLFF.

This clonotype was seen more than once but under ten times. CDR3: CASGRVTGGFQPQHF. The CDR3 region has the DNA TGTGCCAGCGGTAGGGTAACAGGGGGCTTTCAGCCCCAGCATTTT. The V call is TRBV7-2, the J call TRBJ1-5; TRBD1 agrees at 9 bases. The CDR3 spans 15 residues. The V and J ends lost 8 bases and 6 bases, in that order; junction bases with no gene match: 11. The germline V gene encodes CDR1 SGHTA and CDR2 FQGNSA.

This clonotype was seen a few times. The genes are TRBV19 and TRBJ2-1; 10 bases fit TRBD2. Germline assignment: CDR1 LNHDA and CDR2 SQIVND (reference sequence). CDR3 size: 15 residues. Trimming removed 7 bases from V and 7 bases from J; junction bases left unmatched: 10. DNA of the CDR3: TGTGCCAGTACCCCAGCTAGCGGGAGTGTAAATGAGCAGTTCTTC. As protein: CASTPASGSVNEQFF.